This T cell receptor (beta chain) was documented in a study of graft-versus-host responses after intestinal transplantation. Turning to the study itself: Tacrolimus plus steroids were given to all recipients for 3 to 4 years, preceded by anti-thymocyte globulin induction. General study results and limits: Among recipient marrow samples, GvH clones were found; some appeared first in ileum or blood. Peak levels of circulating GvH clones tracked with early post-transplant HvG declines. Graft-versus-host to host-versus-graft clonal ratios in allografts were high in patients with graft-donor T cell macrochimerism.

Notes on this clone: What it recognizes is unknown.

Some clones are missing from TCRdb's copy, which holds only in-frame ones; the method was immunoSEQ multiplex PCR. The sample records around 96,000 clones, 90% being singletons. The CDR3 sequence is 17 residues long. Germline V lookup: CDR1 ENHRY, CDR2 SYGVKD. V lost 7 bases and J lost 2; bases outside the gene matches: 8. This sequence joins TRBV10-3 and TRBJ2-6, with TRBD1 identical over 10 bases. The source of this sequence is a human patient who received an intestinal transplant, so some T cells may come from the graft donor. The sample consisted of PBMCs, taken approximately 420 days after intestinal transplant. This CDR3 is CAITRTGGSAGANVLTF. For the CDR3, the DNA is TGTGCCATCACGAGGACAGGGGGATCAGCTGGGGCCAACGTCCTGACTTTC.